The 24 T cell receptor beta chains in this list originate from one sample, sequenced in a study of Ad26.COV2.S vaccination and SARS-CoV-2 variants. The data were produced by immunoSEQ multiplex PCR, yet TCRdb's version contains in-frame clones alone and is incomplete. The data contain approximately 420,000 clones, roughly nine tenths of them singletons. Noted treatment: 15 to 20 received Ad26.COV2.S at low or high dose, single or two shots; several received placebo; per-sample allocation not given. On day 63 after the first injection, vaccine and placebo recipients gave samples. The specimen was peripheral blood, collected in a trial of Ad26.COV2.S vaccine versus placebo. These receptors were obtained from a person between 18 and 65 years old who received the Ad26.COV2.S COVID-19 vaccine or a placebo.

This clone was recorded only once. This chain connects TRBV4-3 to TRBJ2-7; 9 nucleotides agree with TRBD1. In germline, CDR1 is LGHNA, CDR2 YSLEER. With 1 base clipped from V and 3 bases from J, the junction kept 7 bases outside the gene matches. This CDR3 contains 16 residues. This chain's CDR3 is CASSQAAQGADYEQYF. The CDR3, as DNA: TGCGCCAGCAGCCAAGCGGCACAGGGGGCTGACTACGAGCAGTACTTC.

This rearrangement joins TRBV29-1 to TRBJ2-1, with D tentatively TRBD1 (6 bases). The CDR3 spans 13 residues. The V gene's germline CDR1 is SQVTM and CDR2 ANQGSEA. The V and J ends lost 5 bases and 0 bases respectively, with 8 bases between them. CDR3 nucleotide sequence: TGCAGCGTTACAGGGAGCTCCTACAATGAGCAGTTCTTC. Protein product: CSVTGSSYNEQFF.

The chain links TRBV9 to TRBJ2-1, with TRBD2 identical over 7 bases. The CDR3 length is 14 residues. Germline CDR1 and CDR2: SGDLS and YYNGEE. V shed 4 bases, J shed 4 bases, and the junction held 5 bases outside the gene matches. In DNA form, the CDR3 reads TGTGCCAGCAGCCTGCCTAGCGGTTACAATGAGCAGTTCTTC. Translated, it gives CASSLPSGYNEQFF.

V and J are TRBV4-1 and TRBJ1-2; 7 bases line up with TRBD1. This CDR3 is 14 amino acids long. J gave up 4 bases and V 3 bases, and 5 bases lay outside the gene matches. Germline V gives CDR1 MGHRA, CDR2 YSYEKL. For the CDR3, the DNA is TGCGCCAGCAGCCAGCCGGGACAGCTCTATGGCTACACCTTC. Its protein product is CASSQPGQLYGYTF.

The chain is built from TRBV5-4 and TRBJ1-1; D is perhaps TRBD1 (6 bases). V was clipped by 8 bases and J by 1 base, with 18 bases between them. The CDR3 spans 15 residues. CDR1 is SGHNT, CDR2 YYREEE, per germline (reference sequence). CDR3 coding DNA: TGTGCCAGTCGGGACAACCGCATAAGGAACACTGAAGCTTTCTTT. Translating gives CASRDNRIRNTEAFF.

The CDR3: CASSFGSQGYTF. DNA for the CDR3: TGTGCCAGCAGTTTTGGCAGCCAAGGCTACACCTTC. The V and J genes are TRBV12-3 or TRBV12-4 and TRBJ1-2; D call uncertain. The CDR3 is 12 amino acids. V lost 3 bases, J lost 8 bases, and 10 bases lay in between.

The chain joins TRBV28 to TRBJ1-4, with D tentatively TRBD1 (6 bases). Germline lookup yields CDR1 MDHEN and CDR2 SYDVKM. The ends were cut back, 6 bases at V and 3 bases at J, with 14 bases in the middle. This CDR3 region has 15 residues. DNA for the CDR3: TGTGCCAGCAGCTCATCAGGGGCACCTAATGAAAAACTGTTTTTT. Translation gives CASSSSGAPNEKLFF.

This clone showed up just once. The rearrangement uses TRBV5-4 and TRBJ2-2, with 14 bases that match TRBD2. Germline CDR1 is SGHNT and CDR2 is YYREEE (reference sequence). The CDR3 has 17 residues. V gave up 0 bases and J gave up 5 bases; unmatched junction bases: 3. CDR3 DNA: TGTGCCAGCAGCTTGGGACTAGCGGGGGGGTTTACCGGGGAGCTGTTTTTT. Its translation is CASSLGLAGGFTGELFF.

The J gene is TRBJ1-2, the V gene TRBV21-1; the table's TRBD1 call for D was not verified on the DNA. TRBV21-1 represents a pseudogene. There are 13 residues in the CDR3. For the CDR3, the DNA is TGTGCCAGCAGGGAGGGGGCAAGGCAGGGCTACACCTTC. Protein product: CASREGARQGYTF.

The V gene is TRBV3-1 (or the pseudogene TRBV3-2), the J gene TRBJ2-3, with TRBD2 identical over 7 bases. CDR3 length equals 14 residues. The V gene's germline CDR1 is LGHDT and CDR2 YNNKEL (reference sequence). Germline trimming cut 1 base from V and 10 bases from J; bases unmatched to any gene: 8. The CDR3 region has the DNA TGTGCCAGCAGCCAAGTCTCCGGCGCGGGGGCGCAGTATTTT. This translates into CASSQVSGAGAQYF.

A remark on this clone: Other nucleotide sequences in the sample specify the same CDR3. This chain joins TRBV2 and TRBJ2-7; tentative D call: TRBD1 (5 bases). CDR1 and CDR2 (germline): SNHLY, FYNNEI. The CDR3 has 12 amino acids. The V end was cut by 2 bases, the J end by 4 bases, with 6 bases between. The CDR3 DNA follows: TGTGCCAGCAGTGAACAGGGATACGAGCAGTACTTC. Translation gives CASSEQGYEQYF.

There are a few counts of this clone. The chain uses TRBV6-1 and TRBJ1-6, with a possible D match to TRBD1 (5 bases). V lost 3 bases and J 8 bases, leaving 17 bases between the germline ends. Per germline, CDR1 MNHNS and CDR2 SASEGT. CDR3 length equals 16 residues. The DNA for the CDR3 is TGTGCCAGCAGTGAGCCCCCGGACATTTCTTATTCACCCCTCCACTTT. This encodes CASSEPPDISYSPLHF.

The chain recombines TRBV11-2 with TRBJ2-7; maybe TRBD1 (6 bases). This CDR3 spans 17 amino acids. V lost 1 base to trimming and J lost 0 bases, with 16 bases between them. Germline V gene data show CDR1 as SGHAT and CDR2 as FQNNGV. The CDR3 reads CASSLGYRVKNSYEQYF. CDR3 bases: TGTGCCAGCAGCTTAGGATACAGGGTAAAAAACTCCTACGAGCAGTACTTC.

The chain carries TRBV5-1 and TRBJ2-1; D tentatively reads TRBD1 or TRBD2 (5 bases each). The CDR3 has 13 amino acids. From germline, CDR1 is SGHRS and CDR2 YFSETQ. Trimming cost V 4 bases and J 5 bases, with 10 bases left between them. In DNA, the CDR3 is TGCGCCAGCAGCCGGGACCCGAACAATGAGCAGTTCTTC. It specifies CASSRDPNNEQFF.

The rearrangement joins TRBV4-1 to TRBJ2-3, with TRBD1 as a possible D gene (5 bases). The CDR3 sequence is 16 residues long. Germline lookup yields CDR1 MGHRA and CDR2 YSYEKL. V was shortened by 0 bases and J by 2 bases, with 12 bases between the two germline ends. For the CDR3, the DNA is TGCGCCAGCAGCCAAGATGGGGCCGCCAACACAGATACGCAGTATTTT. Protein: CASSQDGAANTDTQYF.

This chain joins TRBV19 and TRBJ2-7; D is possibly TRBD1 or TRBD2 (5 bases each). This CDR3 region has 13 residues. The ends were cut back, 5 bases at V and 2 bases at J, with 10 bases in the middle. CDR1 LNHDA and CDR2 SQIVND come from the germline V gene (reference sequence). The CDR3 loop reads CASSRDGAYEQYF. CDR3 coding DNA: TGTGCCAGTAGTCGGGACGGGGCCTACGAGCAGTACTTC.

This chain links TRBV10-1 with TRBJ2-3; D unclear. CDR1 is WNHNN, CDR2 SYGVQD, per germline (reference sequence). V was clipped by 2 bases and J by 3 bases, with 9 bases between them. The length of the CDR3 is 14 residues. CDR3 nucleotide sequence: TGCGCCAGCAGTGAGGGGGTTATAACAGATACGCAGTATTTT. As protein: CASSEGVITDTQYF.

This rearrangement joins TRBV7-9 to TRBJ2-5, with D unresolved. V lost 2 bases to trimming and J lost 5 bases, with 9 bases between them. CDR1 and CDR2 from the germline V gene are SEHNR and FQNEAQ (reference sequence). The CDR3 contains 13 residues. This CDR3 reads CASSLNGRETQYF. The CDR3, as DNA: TGTGCCAGCAGCTTAAATGGTAGGGAGACCCAGTACTTC.

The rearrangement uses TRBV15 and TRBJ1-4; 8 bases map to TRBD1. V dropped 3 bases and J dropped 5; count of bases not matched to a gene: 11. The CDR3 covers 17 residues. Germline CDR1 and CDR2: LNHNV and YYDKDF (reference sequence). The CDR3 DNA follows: TGTGCCACCAGCAGCCTCTTTCGGCAGGGGGCAAATGAAAAACTGTTTTTT. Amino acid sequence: CATSSLFRQGANEKLFF.

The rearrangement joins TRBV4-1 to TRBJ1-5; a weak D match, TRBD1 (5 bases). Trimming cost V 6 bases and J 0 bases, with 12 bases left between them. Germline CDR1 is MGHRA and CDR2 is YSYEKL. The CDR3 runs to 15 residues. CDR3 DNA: TGCGCCAGCAGAGGGGAGGGGATTAGCAATCAGCCCCAGCATTTT. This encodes CASRGEGISNQPQHF.

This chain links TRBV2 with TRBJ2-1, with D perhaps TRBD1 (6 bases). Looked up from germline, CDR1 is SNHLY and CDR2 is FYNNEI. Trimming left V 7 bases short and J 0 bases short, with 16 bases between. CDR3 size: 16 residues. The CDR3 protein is CASTEDRSSSYNEQFF. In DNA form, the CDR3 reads TGTGCCAGCACCGAGGACAGATCCAGCTCCTACAATGAGCAGTTCTTC.

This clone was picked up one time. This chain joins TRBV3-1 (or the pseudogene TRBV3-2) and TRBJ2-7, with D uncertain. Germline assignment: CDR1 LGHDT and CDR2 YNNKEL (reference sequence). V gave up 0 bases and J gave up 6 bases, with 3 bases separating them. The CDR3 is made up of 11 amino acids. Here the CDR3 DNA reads TGTGCCAGCAGCCAAGAGTCCGAGCAGTACTTC. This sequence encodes CASSQESEQYF.

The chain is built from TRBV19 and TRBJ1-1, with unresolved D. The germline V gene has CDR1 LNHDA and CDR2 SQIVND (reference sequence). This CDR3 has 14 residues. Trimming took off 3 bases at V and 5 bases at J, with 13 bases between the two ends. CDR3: CASSMRARRTEAFF. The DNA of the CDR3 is TGTGCCAGTAGTATGAGGGCCAGAAGGACTGAAGCTTTCTTT.

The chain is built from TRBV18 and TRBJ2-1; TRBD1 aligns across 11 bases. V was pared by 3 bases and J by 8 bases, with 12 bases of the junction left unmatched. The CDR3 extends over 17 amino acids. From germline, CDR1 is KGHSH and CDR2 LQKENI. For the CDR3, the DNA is TGTGCCAGCTCACCTGGATCGCCAGGGACAGGGGGTTATGAGCAGTTCTTC. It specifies CASSPGSPGTGGYEQFF.